Described below is a single T cell receptor beta chain sequence and its context. The data originate from a study of identical twins. The CDR3 spans 17 residues. The germline CDR1 and CDR2 sequences are SGHVS and FNYEAQ. V gave up 1 base and J gave up 1 base; unmatched junction bases: 5. TCRdb fed the 5' RACE reads into MiXCR, producing one record per CDR3 protein. The sample records hundreds of thousands of distinct CDR3 sequences, 9% to 15% being singletons. The same sample was also used in a study of yellow fever vaccine responses in identical twins.

The source of this sequence is a woman aged 18 to 35 in good health. V usage is TRBV7-6 and J usage is TRBJ2-7; 12 nucleotides match TRBD2. Sequenced input: PBMCs. CDR3 DNA: TGTGCCAGCAGCTTAGGACTAGCGGGAGTATCGTCCTACGAGCAGTACTTC. Protein product: CASSLGLAGVSSYEQYF. The complete variable domain, with remaining parts taken from reference TRBV7-6 and TRBJ2-7, reads GAGVSQSPRYKVTKRGQDVALRCDPISGHVSLYWYRQALGQGPEFLTYFNYEAQQDKSGLPNDRFSAERPEGSISTLTIQRTEQRDSAMYRCASSLGLAGVSSYEQYFGPGTRLTVT.